The 16 T cell receptor beta chains below come from one sample, sequenced in a study of T cell clonality in common variable immunodeficiency. These receptors are not linked to any known antigen. Points from the study as a whole: Common variable immunodeficiency TCR beta sequences reportedly had fewer deletions and N-nucleotide insertions.

The repertoire was sequenced with immunoSEQ multiplex PCR; TCRdb's copy has only in-frame clones and lacks some. The sample yields around 25,000 clones, without any singletons. Sequencing used peripheral blood mononuclear cells. The receptors here all came from a human donor with common variable immunodeficiency.

This clone was recorded at least ten times. With the read ending 3 residues before the CDR3 end, the germline J gene is used to fill in that end. The rearrangement uses TRBV5-1 and TRBJ1-2; 7 nucleotides line up with TRBD1. Germline values: CDR1 SGHRS, CDR2 YFSETQ. V lost 0 bases to trimming and J lost 6 bases; unmatched junction nucleotides: 8. The CDR3 has 15 residues. CDR3 sequence reads: CASSLEGATGDGYTF. The sequenced part of the CDR3 DNA is TGCGCCAGCAGCTTGGAGGGGGCCACAGGGGATGGC.

This clone was detected ten times or more. The CDR3 end falls 3 residues outside the read, so it is completed with the germline J gene. V is TRBV30 and J is TRBJ2-2; D possibly corresponds to TRBD2 (6 bases). V gave up 3 bases and J gave up 2 bases, with 10 bases separating them. Germline values: CDR1 GTSNPN, CDR2 SVGIG (reference sequence). CDR3 size: 14 residues. The DNA read from the CDR3 is TGTGCCTGGAGGGAGGGCCTTAACACCGGGGAG. This encodes CAWREGLNTGE. The complete CDR3 protein is CAWREGLNTGELFF.

This clone has a count of ten or more. The read finishes 3 residues shy of the CDR3 end, and the germline J gene is used to complete it. The genes are TRBV5-5 and TRBJ2-2; TRBD1 matches 9 bases. The germline gives CDR1 SGHKS, CDR2 YYEKEE (reference sequence). With 4 bases clipped from V and 8 bases from J, the junction kept 3 bases outside the gene matches. The CDR3 is made up of 13 amino acids. CDR3 DNA (partial): TGTGCCAGCAGCCACAGGGGGCTAGGGGAG. It encodes CASSHRGLGE. The whole CDR3 is CASSHRGLGELFF.

This clone was counted at least ten times. Coverage ceases 3 residues before the CDR3 finishes, and the germline J gene fills in the end. This rearrangement joins TRBV14 to TRBJ2-3; D not certain. Looked up from germline, CDR1 is SGHDN and CDR2 is FVKESK. The CDR3 runs 13 residues. The V end was cut by 2 bases, the J end by 0 bases, with 3 bases between. CDR3 sequence: CASSQPSTDTQYF. Incomplete CDR3 DNA: TGTGCCAGCAGCCAACCTAGCACAGATACG.

There are many counts of this clone. The read stops 3 residues short of the end of the CDR3; the missing end is completed from the germline J gene. The rearrangement joins TRBV7-9 to TRBJ2-7; TRBD1 aligns across 7 bases. Germline V gives CDR1 SEHNR, CDR2 FQNEAQ (reference sequence). The CDR3 loop spans 13 amino acids. The junction had 7 bases not matched to a gene; V was cut back by 5 bases and J by 6 bases. The CDR3 loop is CASSLGQASEQYF. The covered CDR3 bases are TGTGCCAGCAGCCTAGGACAGGCCAGCGAG.

This clone was seen ten or more times. The CDR3 extends 3 residues past the end of the read, so its final part is completed from the germline J gene. This chain connects TRBV7-2 to TRBJ1-5; TRBD1 might be the D (6 bases). V lost 5 bases, J lost 6 bases, and 17 bases lay in between. CDR3 size: 15 residues. Germline CDR1 reads SGHTA; CDR2 reads FQGNSA. The CDR3 protein is CASSTRQVFGQPQHF. The DNA read from the CDR3 is TGTGCCAGCAGCACAAGACAGGTCTTTGGTCAGCCC.

In its sample, this clone was seen many times. The read ends 3 residues before the CDR3 terminus; that terminus is restored from the germline J gene. This chain links TRBV7-6 with TRBJ2-1; unclear D gene. This CDR3 has 12 amino acids. Trimming shortened V by 4 bases and J by 6 bases, and 7 bases separated the two germline ends. The germline CDR1 and CDR2 sequences are SGHVS and FNYEAQ. The covered CDR3 bases are TGTGCCAGCAGCTCACGCGTCAATGAG. It translates to CASSSRVNE. The full CDR3 protein reads CASSSRVNEQFF.

This clone was detected only a few times. Other DNA sequences from this sample encode an identical CDR3 as well. The sequenced part of the CDR3 DNA is TGTGCCAGCAGTGAAGGTTGGGGGCGCTACGAG. Residues: CASSEGWGRYE. The entire CDR3 protein is CASSEGWGRYEQYF. The chain links TRBV6-1 to TRBJ2-7; perhaps TRBD1 as D (6 bases). The read comes to an end 3 residues before the CDR3 does, leaving the germline J gene to fill in the end. CDR1 and CDR2 (germline): MNHNS, SASEGT. V shed 1 base and J shed 3 bases, with 10 bases lying between them. The CDR3 length is 14 residues.

There are a few counts of this clone. The DNA ends 3 residues before the CDR3 does, and the rest of the CDR3 is filled in from the germline J gene. This chain links TRBV20-1 with TRBJ2-7, with D perhaps matching TRBD2 (6 bases). The length of the CDR3 is 11 residues. The germline V and J ends were trimmed by 8 bases and 6 bases, with 14 bases remaining between them. Germline CDR1 is DFQATT and CDR2 is SNEGSKA (reference sequence). The CDR3 sequence: CSPTAGSEQYF. The sequenced part of the CDR3 DNA is TGCAGTCCCACGGCGGGAAGCGAG.

This clone appeared many times. With the read ending 3 residues before the CDR3 end, the germline J gene is used to fill in that end. The chain couples TRBV29-1 to TRBJ2-2; 12 nucleotides match TRBD2. The CDR3 covers 14 residues. Germline CDR1 SQVTM, CDR2 ANQGSEA. Trimming took 6 bases from V and 5 from J; bases not matched to a gene: 4. The CDR3 sequence is CSVLAGGFTGELFF. Partial CDR3 DNA: TGCAGCGTCCTAGCGGGAGGGTTTACCGGGGAG.

This clone was seen ten or more times. The CDR3 reads CASNVGLAGENTQYF. The DNA read from the CDR3 is TGCGCCAGCAACGTCGGACTAGCGGGGGAAAATACG. This chain uses TRBV5-1 with TRBJ2-3, with TRBD2 identical over 13 bases. The CDR3 goes on 3 residues after the read ends, and that part is filled in from the germline J gene. The germline gives CDR1 SGHRS, CDR2 YFSETQ. CDR3 length: 15 residues. V shed 6 bases and J 7 bases; nucleotides not matched to a gene: 8.

At least ten counts were recorded for this clone. The sequenced fragment ends 3 residues before the CDR3 boundary, so the rest is inferred from the germline J gene. V and J are TRBV5-4 and TRBJ2-7; D might be TRBD1 (8 bases). V lost 7 bases and J lost 4, with 24 bases in between. This CDR3 comprises 16 residues. The V gene's germline CDR1 is SGHNT and CDR2 YYREEE (reference sequence). CDR3: CASSPGGGQGGYEQYF. The DNA read from the CDR3 is TGTGCCAGCTCCCCCGGCGGTGGACAGGGAGGGTACGAG.

This clone was recorded at least ten times. CDR3 DNA (partial): TGTGCCAGCTCACCGGGACAGGCCTCTGGAAACACC. Translating gives CASSPGQASGNT. The complete CDR3 sequence is CASSPGQASGNTIYF. The chain links TRBV18 to TRBJ1-3; 8 bases are a match to TRBD1. The observed sequence ends 3 residues before the CDR3 terminus, with the missing tail filled in from the germline J gene. V shed 3 bases, J shed 0 bases, and the junction held 1 base outside the gene matches. The germline V gene encodes CDR1 KGHSH and CDR2 LQKENI. The CDR3 runs to 15 residues. Together with reference TRBV18 and TRBJ1-3, the CDR3 gives the full variable domain: NAGVMQNPRHLVRRRGQEARLRCSPMKGHSHVYWYRQLPEEGLKFMVYLQKENIIDESGMPKERFSAEFPKEGPSILRIQQVVRGDSAAYFCASSPGQASGNTIYFGEGSWLTVV.

This clone was counted between two and nine times. The read finishes 3 residues shy of the CDR3 end, and the germline J gene is used to complete it. Other DNA variants within this sample encode the same CDR3. The chain uses TRBV19 and TRBJ1-4, with a weak D call TRBD1 (6 bases). Trimming pared 4 bases from V and 10 bases from J, leaving 16 bases between. There are 14 residues in the CDR3. Germline V gene sequence: CDR1 LNHDA, CDR2 SQIVND (reference sequence). CDR3 DNA, as far as it was read: TGTGCCAGTAGTAGACAGGACATCGGGGCAAAA. This gives the protein CASSRQDIGAK. The whole CDR3 reads CASSRQDIGAKLFF.

On this clone: The read ends 3 residues early relative to the CDR3; the germline J gene fills the gap. This sequence joins TRBV23-1 and TRBJ2-4, with D perhaps matching TRBD2 (7 bases). TRBV23-1 is given ORF status, its function remaining uncertain. The CDR3 has 21 residues. V was clipped by 1 base and J by 3 bases, with 28 bases between them. The CDR3 sequence: CASSQFVGGRKGSLVKNIQYF. CDR3 bases read: TGCGCCAGCAGTCAATTCGTGGGGGGGCGGAAAGGGTCGCTTGTCAAAAACATT.

This clone was picked up a small number of times. The CDR3 end falls 3 residues outside the read, so it is completed with the germline J gene. The chain uses TRBV2 and TRBJ1-2, with TRBD1 as a possible D gene (6 bases). CDR1 is SNHLY and CDR2 is FYNNEI in the germline V gene. This CDR3 comprises 15 residues. The ends were cut back, 5 bases at V and 2 bases at J, with 15 bases in the middle. The sequenced CDR3 bases are TGTGCCAGCAGTCGATACAGGGAGGGAAACTATGGC. Translation gives CASSRYREGNYG. The entire CDR3 is CASSRYREGNYGYTF.